Below, 21 T cell receptor beta chains from the same sample are listed, as sequenced in a study of blood T cell repertoires in COVID-19. Clones were sequenced by immunoSEQ multiplex PCR, and TCRdb holds only the in-frame ones, with some missing. The table has approximately 94,000 clones, 84% seen once. The source material was peripheral blood. These receptors were collected from a human donor in a cohort sampled during active COVID-19.

The chain recombines TRBV12-3 or TRBV12-4 with TRBJ2-7; D uncertain. V lost 3 bases, J lost 1 base, and 7 bases lay in between. This CDR3 contains 13 residues. This CDR3 reads CASSLGESYEQYF. The DNA for the CDR3 is TGTGCCAGCAGTTTGGGCGAGTCCTACGAGCAGTACTTC.

The table lists this clone with a few counts. The chain combines TRBV12-3 or TRBV12-4 with TRBJ1-3; 7 bases agree with TRBD1. The length of the CDR3 is 13 residues. With 3 bases clipped from V and 8 bases from J, the junction kept 4 bases outside the gene matches. The CDR3 loop reads CASSFSGGDTIYF. CDR3 bases: TGTGCCAGCAGTTTCTCAGGGGGAGACACCATATATTTT.

This chain links TRBV5-1 with TRBJ2-3, with 9 bases identical to TRBD2. The V and J ends lost 4 bases and 2 bases, in that order; junction bases with no gene match: 11. CDR3 size: 17 residues. CDR1 is SGHRS and CDR2 is YFSETQ in the germline V gene. As DNA, the CDR3 is TGCGCCAGCAGCCCAACCACCGGACTAGCGAACACAGATACGCAGTATTTT. It translates to CASSPTTGLANTDTQYF.

J is TRBJ1-2 and V is TRBV27; maybe TRBD1 (5 bases). In germline, CDR1 is MNHEY, CDR2 SMNVEV (reference sequence). The CDR3 runs 16 residues. The V end was cut by 0 bases, the J end by 4 bases, with 15 bases between. The CDR3 DNA reads TGTGCCAGCAGTTTATCCCCTGGGGCGGGGATCTATGGCTACACCTTC. It specifies CASSLSPGAGIYGYTF.

The chain combines TRBV12-3 or TRBV12-4 with TRBJ2-5; 7 nucleotides match TRBD1. The CDR3 length is 13 residues. V lost 1 base, J lost 4 bases, and 0 bases stayed unmatched. The CDR3 bases are TGTGCCAGCAGTTTAGGGACAGGAGAGACCCAGTACTTC. This sequence encodes CASSLGTGETQYF.

The chain recombines TRBV5-1 with TRBJ2-2, with 8 bases aligning to TRBD2. This CDR3 is built from 17 residues. Germline assignment: CDR1 SGHRS and CDR2 YFSETQ. After removal of 2 bases from V and 2 bases from J, the junction contained 8 bases not matched to a gene. CDR3 protein: CASSFTRLAFNTGELFF. In nucleotides, the CDR3 is TGCGCCAGCAGCTTCACCAGACTAGCGTTCAACACCGGGGAGCTGTTTTTT.

This chain joins TRBV6-5 and TRBJ1-1; D possibly corresponds to TRBD1 (5 bases). Germline V gene lookup returns CDR1 MNHEY and CDR2 SVGAGI. The CDR3 spans 14 residues. Trimming left V 4 bases short and J 7 bases short, with 16 bases between. DNA of the CDR3: TGTGCCAGCAGTTTGAGGGACTGGGGATTTGAAGCTTTCTTT. Translation gives CASSLRDWGFEAFF.

This clone was observed at least ten times. This chain connects TRBV4-1 to TRBJ1-3, with 11 bases lining up with TRBD1. Trimming at V came to 1 base and at J to 6 bases, leaving 2 bases not matched to a gene. Germline CDR1 MGHRA, CDR2 YSYEKL. The CDR3 length is 15 residues. Here the CDR3 reads CASSQAGQGANTIYF. For the CDR3, the DNA is TGCGCCAGCAGCCAAGCCGGACAGGGGGCAAACACCATATATTTT.

The chain employs TRBV7-2 and TRBJ1-2, with 8 bases identical to TRBD1. The CDR3 sequence is 14 residues long. The V gene end was trimmed by 4 bases and the J gene end by 3 bases; junction bases not matched to a gene: 4. From germline, CDR1 is SGHTA and CDR2 FQGNSA. DNA for the CDR3: TGTGCCAGCAGCTCCCCGACAGGGGACTATGGCTACACCTTC. As protein: CASSSPTGDYGYTF.

The chain carries TRBV6-5 and TRBJ1-3, with unresolved D. V lost 7 bases to trimming and J lost 0 bases, with 13 bases between them. The length of the CDR3 is 15 residues. The germline V gene encodes CDR1 MNHEY and CDR2 SVGAGI. CDR3 DNA sequence: TGTGCCAGCACCCTAGACGGATACTCTGGAAACACCATATATTTT. Residues: CASTLDGYSGNTIYF.

The J gene is TRBJ2-7, the V gene TRBV18, with a weak D call TRBD2 (5 bases). Per the germline V gene, CDR1 is KGHSH and CDR2 is LQKENI. The V and J ends lost 3 bases and 8 bases respectively, with 17 bases between them. The CDR3 is 14 amino acids. CDR3: CASSPGALGVQQYF. In DNA, the CDR3 is TGTGCCAGCTCACCGGGAGCCTTAGGAGTCCAGCAGTACTTC. The variable domain in full, with the rest retrieved from reference TRBV18 and TRBJ2-7, is NAGVMQNPRHLVRRRGQEARLRCSPMKGHSHVYWYRQLPEEGLKFMVYLQKENIIDESGMPKERFSAEFPKEGPSILRIQQVVRGDSAAYFCASSPGALGVQQYFGPGTRLTVT.

J is TRBJ2-5 and V is TRBV5-1; 9 bases align to TRBD1. The junction had 3 bases not matched to a gene; V was cut back by 7 bases and J by 5 bases. The germline V gene has CDR1 SGHRS and CDR2 YFSETQ. This CDR3 is built from 12 residues. The CDR3 DNA sequence: TGCGCCAGCCACGGGACAGGGGAGACCCAGTACTTC. Translated, it gives CASHGTGETQYF.

This chain connects TRBV3-1 (or the pseudogene TRBV3-2) to TRBJ1-5; TRBD1 might be the D (5 bases). Looked up from germline, CDR1 is LGHDT and CDR2 is YNNKEL (reference sequence). The CDR3 has 15 amino acids. V lost 8 bases, J lost 3 bases, and 17 bases lay in between. The CDR3 DNA reads TGTGCCAGCTCGGTGAGGCAGGGTATCAATCAGCCCCAGCATTTT. It is translated as CASSVRQGINQPQHF.

The V gene is TRBV27, the J gene TRBJ2-2; D ambiguous. In germline, CDR1 is MNHEY, CDR2 SMNVEV (reference sequence). V was trimmed by 7 bases and J by 3 bases, leaving 9 bases between them. The CDR3 totals 13 residues. CDR3 sequence reads: CASTTLYTGELFF. CDR3 nucleotide sequence: TGTGCCAGCACGACTCTATACACCGGGGAGCTGTTTTTT.

V and J are TRBV28 and TRBJ1-2; 8 nucleotides line up with TRBD1. The CDR3 extends over 13 amino acids. J was trimmed by 8 bases and V by 6 bases; bases with no gene match: 8. CDR1 and CDR2 from the germline V gene are MDHEN and SYDVKM. The CDR3 DNA is TGTGCCAGCAGACTCGGGACAGGAGGAGGCTACACCTTC. This encodes CASRLGTGGGYTF.

The V and J genes are TRBV7-2 and TRBJ2-5; a weak D match, TRBD1 (6 bases). The length of the CDR3 is 17 residues. CDR1 is SGHTA, CDR2 FQGNSA, per germline. V lost 4 bases to trimming and J lost 2 bases, with 20 bases between them. The CDR3 spells CASSSLPPGTRQETQYF. The CDR3 DNA reads TGTGCCAGCAGCTCCCTGCCCCCCGGGACACGTCAAGAGACCCAGTACTTC. Full variable domain (rest looked up from reference TRBV7-2 and TRBJ2-5): GAGVSQSPSNKVTEKGKDVELRCDPISGHTALYWYRQSLGQGLEFLIYFQGNSAPDKSGLPSDRFSAERTGGSVSTLTIQRTQQEDSAVYLCASSSLPPGTRQETQYFGPGTRLLVL.

The chain carries TRBV6-2 or TRBV6-3 and TRBJ2-3; no reliable D call. This CDR3 spans 17 amino acids. Trimming removed 5 bases from V and 2 bases from J, with 20 bases in between. Germline CDR1 is MNHEY and CDR2 is SVGEGT. The CDR3 coding sequence is TGTGCCAGCAGTACCCCCACCCTCGCAGGTTCCACAGATACGCAGTATTTT. This sequence encodes CASSTPTLAGSTDTQYF.

The J gene is TRBJ2-7, the V gene TRBV19, with 10 bases that match TRBD1. Germline assignment: CDR1 LNHDA and CDR2 SQIVND (reference sequence). The CDR3 loop spans 15 amino acids. V gave up 0 bases and J gave up 6 bases; unmatched junction bases: 5. CDR3 in DNA: TGTGCCAGTAGTATAGAACCGGGACAGGGGAGCGAGCAGTACTTC. Translated, it gives CASSIEPGQGSEQYF.

V is TRBV7-2 and J is TRBJ2-1; 8 nucleotides match TRBD2. The V gene end was trimmed by 1 base and the J gene end by 7 bases; junction bases not matched to a gene: 6. Germline loops: CDR1 SGHTA, CDR2 FQGNSA. This CDR3 is built from 15 residues. The CDR3 loop is CASSLGGLAINEQFF. Written as DNA, the CDR3 is TGTGCCAGCAGCTTAGGAGGACTAGCTATAAATGAGCAGTTCTTC.

This chain links TRBV29-1 with TRBJ2-7, with a tentative D call TRBD2 (5 bases). CDR3 length equals 14 residues. Germline CDR1 reads SQVTM; CDR2 reads ANQGSEA. The V and J ends lost 8 bases and 0 bases respectively, with 17 bases between them. Written as DNA, the CDR3 is TGCAGCCCCGTACTCGAGCGGAGCTCCTACGAGCAGTACTTC. It encodes CSPVLERSSYEQYF.

The chain combines TRBV7-3 with TRBJ1-2; possible D gene TRBD1, 6 bases. Germline loops: CDR1 SGHTA, CDR2 FQGTGA. The CDR3 is made up of 15 amino acids. Trimming took off 0 bases at V and 5 bases at J, with 13 bases between the two ends. The CDR3 reads CASSLTHEGEYGYTF. CDR3 nucleotides: TGTGCCAGCAGCTTAACGCATGAGGGGGAGTATGGCTACACCTTC. Full variable domain (outside the CDR3, taken from reference TRBV7-3 and TRBJ1-2): GAGVSQTPSNKVTEKGKYVELRCDPISGHTALYWYRQSLGQGPEFLIYFQGTGAADDSGLPNDRFFAVRPEGSVSTLKIQRTERGDSAVYLCASSLTHEGEYGYTFGSGTRLTVV.